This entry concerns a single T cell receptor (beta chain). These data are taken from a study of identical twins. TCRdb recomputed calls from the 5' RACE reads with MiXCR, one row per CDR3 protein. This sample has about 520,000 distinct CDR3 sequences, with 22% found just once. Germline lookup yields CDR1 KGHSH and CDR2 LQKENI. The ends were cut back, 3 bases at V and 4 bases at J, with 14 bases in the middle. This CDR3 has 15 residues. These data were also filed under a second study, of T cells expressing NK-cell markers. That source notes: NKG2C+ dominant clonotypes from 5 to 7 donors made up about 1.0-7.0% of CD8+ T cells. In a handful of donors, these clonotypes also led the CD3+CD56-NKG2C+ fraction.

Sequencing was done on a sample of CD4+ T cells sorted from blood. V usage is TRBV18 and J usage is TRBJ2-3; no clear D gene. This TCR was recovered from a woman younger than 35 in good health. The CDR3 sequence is CASSPSNVGADTQYF. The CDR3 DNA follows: TGTGCCAGCTCACCGTCCAATGTAGGCGCAGATACGCAGTATTTT. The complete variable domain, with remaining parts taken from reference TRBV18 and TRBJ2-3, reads NAGVMQNPRHLVRRRGQEARLRCSPMKGHSHVYWYRQLPEEGLKFMVYLQKENIIDESGMPKERFSAEFPKEGPSILRIQQVVRGDSAAYFCASSPSNVGADTQYFGPGTRLTVL.